A single sample is the source of the 15 T cell receptor beta chains below, sequenced in a study of identical twins. Via MiXCR, TCRdb re-called the 5' RACE reads, giving one row per CDR3 protein. Of about 660,000 distinct CDR3 sequences detected, 8.6% appear once; the ten largest clones hold approximately 0.89%. This sample was also put to use in a study of yellow fever vaccine responses in identical twins.

Sample: PBMCs. Receptors were obtained from a woman under 30 in good health.

The J gene is TRBJ2-7, the V gene TRBV6-4; no clear D. This CDR3 has 13 amino acids. Germline-derived CDR1 and CDR2 are MRHNA and SNTAGT. Trimming removed 5 bases from V and 4 bases from J, with 12 bases in between. CDR3 coding DNA: TGTGCCAGCAGTAAATCGGCTTCTTACGAGCAGTACTTC. The encoded protein is CASSKSASYEQYF.

DNA for the CDR3: TGCGCCAGCAGCTTGCAGGGGCCAAATTGGAACGAGCAGTACTTC. Protein sequence: CASSLQGPNWNEQYF. The chain combines TRBV5-1 with TRBJ2-7, with D possibly being TRBD1 (6 bases). V was trimmed by 1 base and J by 5 bases, leaving 16 bases between them. This CDR3 has 15 residues. The germline V gene has CDR1 SGHRS and CDR2 YFSETQ.

This clonotype has just a few counts. This sequence joins TRBV21-1 and TRBJ1-6; TRBD1, the table's D call, lacks a check against the DNA. TRBV21-1 represents a pseudogene. CDR3 size: 15 residues. DNA of the CDR3: TGTGCCAGCATCCTCGGACAGGGGTATAATTCACCCCTCCACTTT. Amino acids: CASILGQGYNSPLHF.

This clonotype showed up many times. The rearrangement links TRBV28 to TRBJ2-7, with unresolved D. The CDR3 runs to 14 residues. Germline V gene lookup returns CDR1 MDHEN and CDR2 SYDVKM. The V end was cut by 6 bases, the J end by 1 base, with 13 bases between. The CDR3 DNA reads as TGTGCCAGCAGCCCCCCCGGTCCATCCTACGAGCAGTACTTC. Protein: CASSPPGPSYEQYF.

This sequence joins TRBV15 and TRBJ2-2; D uncertain. Germline V CDR1 and CDR2: LNHNV, YYDKDF (reference sequence). Between the trimmed V and J ends, which lost 0 bases and 6 bases, there was a span of 14 bases. The CDR3 contains 16 residues. CDR3 DNA: TGTGCCACCAGCAGAGATCCAAGGAGTTTGGCCGGGGAGCTGTTTTTT. This codes for CATSRDPRSLAGELFF.

The V and J genes are TRBV19 and TRBJ1-1; D uncertain. The CDR3 covers 13 residues. Germline lookup yields CDR1 LNHDA and CDR2 SQIVND (reference sequence). The germline V and J ends were trimmed by 9 bases and 1 base, with 12 bases remaining between them. The CDR3 reads CASPGKGNTEAFF. The CDR3 DNA follows: TGTGCCAGCCCGGGCAAGGGGAACACTGAAGCTTTCTTT.

There are a few counts of this clonotype. The chain couples TRBV19 to TRBJ2-3; maybe TRBD1 (6 bases). Germline V gene sequence: CDR1 LNHDA, CDR2 SQIVND (reference sequence). V shed 3 bases and J shed 4 bases, with 11 bases lying between them. The CDR3 spans 14 residues. This chain's CDR3 is CASSIVQGADTQYF. CDR3 in DNA: TGTGCCAGTAGTATTGTACAGGGCGCAGATACGCAGTATTTT. Using reference TRBV19 and TRBJ2-3 for the parts outside the CDR3, the full variable domain is DGGITQSPKYLFRKEGQNVTLSCEQNLNHDAMYWYRQDPGQGLRLIYYSQIVNDFQKGDIAEGYSVSREKKESFPLTVTSAQKNPTAFYLCASSIVQGADTQYFGPGTRLTVL.

The genes are TRBV30 and TRBJ2-3; D is perhaps TRBD2 (6 bases). This CDR3 is built from 13 residues. From germline, CDR1 is GTSNPN and CDR2 SVGIG (reference sequence). Trimming cost V 2 bases and J 3 bases, with 9 bases left between them. This CDR3 reads CAWSRGITDTQYF. The CDR3 DNA reads TGTGCCTGGAGTCGGGGGATAACAGATACGCAGTATTTT.

This clonotype occurred many times. The V call is TRBV28, the J call TRBJ1-4; 7 positions match TRBD1. CDR1 is MDHEN, CDR2 SYDVKM, per germline. The V segment lost 3 bases and the J segment 0 bases; nucleotides outside the gene matches: 4. This CDR3 contains 16 residues. CDR3 bases: TGTGCCAGCAGTTTGGGCAGGGGGGCAACTAATGAAAAACTGTTTTTT. Amino acid sequence: CASSLGRGATNEKLFF.

This clonotype was observed a few times. The chain uses TRBV6-1 and TRBJ1-6; 8 bases map to TRBD1. CDR3 length: 14 amino acids. V dropped 8 bases and J dropped 8; count of bases not matched to a gene: 8. Germline V gene lookup returns CDR1 MNHNS and CDR2 SASEGT. CDR3 loop: CASRGTGLDSPLHF. In DNA, the CDR3 is TGTGCCAGCCGAGGGACAGGTCTTGATTCACCCCTCCACTTT.

This clonotype was recorded a few times. V and J are TRBV7-2 and TRBJ2-1; 9 bases are a match to TRBD1. This CDR3 contains 15 residues. CDR1 is SGHTA, CDR2 FQGNSA, per germline. Trimming took 3 bases from V and 9 from J; bases not matched to a gene: 9. The CDR3 DNA is TGTGCCAGCAGCTTTACGACAGGGGGAGACGTTGAGCAGTTCTTC. Its translation is CASSFTTGGDVEQFF.

This clonotype was picked up many times. Written as DNA, the CDR3 is TGCGCCAGCAGCCAAGGGACCATACGTCTTAGTACACGGTATTTT. It codes for CASSQGTIRLSTRYF. The chain links TRBV4-3 to TRBJ2-3; D is uncertain. Germline CDR1 and CDR2: LGHNA and YSLEER. V lost 1 base, J lost 14 bases, and 22 bases lay in between. The CDR3 is 15 amino acids.

This clonotype was observed a few times. V gene TRBV4-3 combines with J gene TRBJ2-1; TRBD2 matches 7 bases. In germline, CDR1 is LGHNA, CDR2 YSLEER. The CDR3 runs to 16 residues. After removal of 0 bases from V and 7 bases from J, the junction contained 9 bases not matched to a gene. In DNA form, the CDR3 reads TGCGCCAGCAGCCAAGAAGCGGGATGGGGGACGAATGAGCAGTTCTTC. The encoded protein is CASSQEAGWGTNEQFF.

The rearrangement joins TRBV6-1 to TRBJ2-1, with a weak D call TRBD2 (6 bases). This CDR3 region has 16 residues. Germline CDR1 is MNHNS and CDR2 is SASEGT. V lost 6 bases, J lost 0 bases, and 15 bases lay in between. As DNA, the CDR3 is TGTGCCAGCAGACCAGGCGGGGCGGTCTCCTACAATGAGCAGTTCTTC. It specifies CASRPGGAVSYNEQFF.

This clonotype was found a few times. The chain uses TRBV2 and TRBJ2-3; no clear D gene. CDR1 and CDR2 (germline): SNHLY, FYNNEI. V was shortened by 3 bases and J by 4 bases, with 11 bases between the two germline ends. The CDR3 is 14 residues long. CDR3 sequence: CASSEVAWADTQYF. The CDR3, as DNA: TGTGCCAGCAGTGAGGTCGCGTGGGCAGATACGCAGTATTTT.